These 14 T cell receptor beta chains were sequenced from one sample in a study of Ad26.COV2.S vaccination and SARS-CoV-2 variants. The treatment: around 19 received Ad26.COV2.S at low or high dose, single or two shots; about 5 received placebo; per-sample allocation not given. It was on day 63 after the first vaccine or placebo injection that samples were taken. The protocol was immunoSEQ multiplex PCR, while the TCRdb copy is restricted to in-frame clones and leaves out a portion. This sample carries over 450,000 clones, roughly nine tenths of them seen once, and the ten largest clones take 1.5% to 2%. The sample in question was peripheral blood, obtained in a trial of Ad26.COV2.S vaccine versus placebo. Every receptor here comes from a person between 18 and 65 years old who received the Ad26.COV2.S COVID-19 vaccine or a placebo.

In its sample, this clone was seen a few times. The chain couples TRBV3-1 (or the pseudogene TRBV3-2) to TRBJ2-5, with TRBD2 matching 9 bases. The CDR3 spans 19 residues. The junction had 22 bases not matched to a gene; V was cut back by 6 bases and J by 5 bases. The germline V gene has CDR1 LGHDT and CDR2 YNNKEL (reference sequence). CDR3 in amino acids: CASSPRGPGLAGSGETQYF. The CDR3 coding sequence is TGTGCCAGCAGTCCAAGAGGTCCGGGGCTAGCGGGATCGGGGGAGACCCAGTACTTC.

CDR3 sequence (DNA): TGTGCCAGCAGGACCCGGACAGACATGAACACTGAAGCTTTCTTT. Amino acids: CASRTRTDMNTEAFF. The chain recombines TRBV6-5 with TRBJ1-1, with D perhaps matching TRBD1 (6 bases). In germline, CDR1 is MNHEY, CDR2 SVGAGI. V lost 6 bases, J lost 0 bases, and 14 bases lay in between. This CDR3 contains 15 residues.

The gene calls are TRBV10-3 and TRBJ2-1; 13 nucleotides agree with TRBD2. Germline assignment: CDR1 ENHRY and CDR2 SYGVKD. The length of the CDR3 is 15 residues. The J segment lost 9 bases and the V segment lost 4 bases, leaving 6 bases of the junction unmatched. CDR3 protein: CAISASGLAGTEQFF. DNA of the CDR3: TGTGCCATCAGTGCTTCGGGACTAGCGGGAACTGAGCAGTTCTTC.

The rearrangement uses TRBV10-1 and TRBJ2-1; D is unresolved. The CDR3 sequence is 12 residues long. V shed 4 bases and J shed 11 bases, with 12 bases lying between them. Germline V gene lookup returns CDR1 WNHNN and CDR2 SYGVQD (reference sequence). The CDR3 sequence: CASSGPRGKQFF. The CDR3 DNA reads TGCGCCAGCAGTGGTCCCCGCGGCAAGCAGTTCTTC.

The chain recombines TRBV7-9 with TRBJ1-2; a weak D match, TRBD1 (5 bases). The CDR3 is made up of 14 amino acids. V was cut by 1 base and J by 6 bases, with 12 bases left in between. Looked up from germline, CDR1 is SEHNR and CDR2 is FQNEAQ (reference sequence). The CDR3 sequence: CASSLGLGGNGYTF. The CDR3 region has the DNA TGTGCCAGCAGCTTAGGTCTGGGGGGGAATGGCTACACCTTC.

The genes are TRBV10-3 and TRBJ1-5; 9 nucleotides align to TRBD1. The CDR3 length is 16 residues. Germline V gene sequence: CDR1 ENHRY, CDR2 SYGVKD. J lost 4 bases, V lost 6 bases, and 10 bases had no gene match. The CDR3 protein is CAIRSGTGNENQPQHF. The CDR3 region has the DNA TGTGCCATCAGATCCGGGACAGGGAATGAGAATCAGCCCCAGCATTTT.

The CDR3 protein is CAISESGPDYGYTF. The CDR3 DNA reads TGTGCCATCAGTGAGTCAGGGCCAGACTATGGCTACACCTTC. This chain links TRBV10-3 with TRBJ1-2; D remains ambiguous. Trimming shortened V by 0 bases and J by 3 bases, and 8 bases separated the two germline ends. This CDR3 is 14 amino acids long. In germline, CDR1 is ENHRY, CDR2 SYGVKD.

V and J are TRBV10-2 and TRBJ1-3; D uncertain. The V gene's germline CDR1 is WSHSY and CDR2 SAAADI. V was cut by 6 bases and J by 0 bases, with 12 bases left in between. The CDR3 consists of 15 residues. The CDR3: CASSDVGSSGNTIYF. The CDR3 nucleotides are TGCGCCAGCAGCGACGTGGGTAGCTCTGGAAACACCATATATTTT.

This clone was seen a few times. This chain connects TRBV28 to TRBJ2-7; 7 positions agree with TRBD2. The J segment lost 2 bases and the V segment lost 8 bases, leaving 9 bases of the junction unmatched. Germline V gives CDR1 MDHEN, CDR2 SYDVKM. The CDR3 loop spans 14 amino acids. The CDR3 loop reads CASDRSGNAYEQYF. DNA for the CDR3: TGTGCCAGCGACCGCAGCGGGAACGCCTACGAGCAGTACTTC.

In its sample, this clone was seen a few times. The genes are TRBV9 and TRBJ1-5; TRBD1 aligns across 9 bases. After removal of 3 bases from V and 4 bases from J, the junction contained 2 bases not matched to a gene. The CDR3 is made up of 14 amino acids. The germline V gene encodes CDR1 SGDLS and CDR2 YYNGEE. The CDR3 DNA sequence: TGTGCCAGCAGCGCAGGGACAGGGAATCAGCCCCAGCATTTT. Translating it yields CASSAGTGNQPQHF.

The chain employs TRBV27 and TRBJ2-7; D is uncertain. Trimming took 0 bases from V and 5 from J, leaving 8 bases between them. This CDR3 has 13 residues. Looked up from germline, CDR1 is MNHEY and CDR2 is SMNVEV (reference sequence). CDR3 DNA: TGTGCCAGCAGTTTATCGGTTGGCGACGAGCAGTACTTC. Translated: CASSLSVGDEQYF.

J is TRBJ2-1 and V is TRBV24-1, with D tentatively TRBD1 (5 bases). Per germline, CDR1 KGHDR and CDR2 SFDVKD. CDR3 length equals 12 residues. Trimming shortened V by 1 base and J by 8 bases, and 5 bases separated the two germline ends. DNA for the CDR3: TGTGCCACCAGTGATTTCAGGGATGAGCAGTTCTTC. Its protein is CATSDFRDEQFF.

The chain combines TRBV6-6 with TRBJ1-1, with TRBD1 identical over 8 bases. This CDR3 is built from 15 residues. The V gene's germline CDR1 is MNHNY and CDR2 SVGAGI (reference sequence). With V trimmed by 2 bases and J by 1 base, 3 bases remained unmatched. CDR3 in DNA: TGTGCCAGCAGTTACCCGACAGGGGCGAACACTGAAGCTTTCTTT. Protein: CASSYPTGANTEAFF.

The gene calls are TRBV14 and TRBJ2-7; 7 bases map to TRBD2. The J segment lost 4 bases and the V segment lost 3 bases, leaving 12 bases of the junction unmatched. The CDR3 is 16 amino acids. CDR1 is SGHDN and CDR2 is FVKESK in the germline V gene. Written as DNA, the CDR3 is TGTGCCAGCAGCCATCCTACCGGGGGGTTGGGGTACGAGCAGTACTTC. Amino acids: CASSHPTGGLGYEQYF. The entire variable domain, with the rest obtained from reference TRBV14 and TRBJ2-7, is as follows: EAGVTQFPSHSVIEKGQTVTLRCDPISGHDNLYWYRRVMGKEIKFLLHFVKESKQDESGMPNNRFLAERTGGTYSTLKVQPAELEDSGVYFCASSHPTGGLGYEQYFGPGTRLTVT.